The 31 T cell receptor beta chains listed next were all sequenced from one sample in a study of CD8+ T cells in alopecia areata listed by TCRdb under 2018. The library came from the immunoSEQ multiplex PCR assay. To provide template for TCR sequencing, every sample had RNA extracted and reverse transcribed into cDNA. TCRdb re-hosts the immuneACCESS table, in-frame sequences only. Its copies lack some clones; in the studies checked, an unresolved V gene accounts for under half of them, and the cause for the rest is not known. For this sample there are approximately 110,000 clones; roughly 55% appear just once. The ten largest clones represent 9.5% to 15% of the sample. Read against the paper, the sample's time point label means: 24 weeks on oral tofacitinib. The treatment or condition label for this specimen denotes: oral pan-JAK inhibitor, 5-10 mg twice daily. The sequencing used CD8+ T cells sorted from blood, collected at week 24, from a patient treated with tofacitinib. Receptors originate from a human donor with alopecia areata.

Details on this clone: Other nucleotide sequences from this sample produce the same CDR3. DNA for the CDR3: TGTGCCTGGAGTGTGTCAGGGGGTACTGAAGCTTTCTTT. Its translation: CAWSVSGGTEAFF. The V gene is TRBV30, the J gene TRBJ1-1; 7 nucleotides line up with TRBD1. The CDR3 sequence is 13 residues long. Germline V gene data show CDR1 as GTSNPN and CDR2 as SVGIG (reference sequence). V was pared by 0 bases and J by 5 bases, with 3 bases of the junction left unmatched. The full variable domain, with the rest looked up from reference TRBV30 and TRBJ1-1, is SQTIHQWPATLVQPVGSPLSLECTVEGTSNPNLYWYRQAAGRGLQLLFYSVGIGQISSEVPQNLSASRPQDRQFILSSKKLLLSDSGFYLCAWSVSGGTEAFFGQGTRLTVV.

This clone occurred a few times. This sequence joins TRBV7-6 and TRBJ2-1, with D uncertain. The CDR3 loop spans 13 amino acids. From germline, CDR1 is SGHVS and CDR2 FNYEAQ. Between the trimmed V and J ends, which lost 1 base and 7 bases, there was a span of 8 bases. The CDR3 coding sequence is TGTGCCAGCAGCTTAGAACGCCGGAATGAGCAGTTCTTC. Translating it yields CASSLERRNEQFF. The full variable domain, in which reference TRBV7-6 and TRBJ2-1 provide the parts outside the CDR3, is GAGVSQSPRYKVTKRGQDVALRCDPISGHVSLYWYRQALGQGPEFLTYFNYEAQQDKSGLPNDRFSAERPEGSISTLTIQRTEQRDSAMYRCASSLERRNEQFFGPGTRLTVL.

V is TRBV2 and J is TRBJ2-1; 9 nucleotides align to TRBD2. This CDR3 has 14 amino acids. Germline-derived CDR1 and CDR2 are SNHLY and FYNNEI. Trimming at V came to 4 bases and at J to 8 bases, leaving 6 bases not matched to a gene. The CDR3 reads CASSGGGGADEQFF. The CDR3 region has the DNA TGTGCCAGCAGTGGGGGCGGGGGGGCTGATGAGCAGTTCTTC. The full variable domain, rest sourced from reference TRBV2 and TRBJ2-1, is EPEVTQTPSHQVTQMGQEVILRCVPISNHLYFYWYRQILGQKVEFLVSFYNNEISEKSEIFDDQFSVERPDGSNFTLKIRSTKLEDSAMYFCASSGGGGADEQFFGPGTRLTVL.

The chain is built from TRBV4-2 and TRBJ2-1; 9 bases are shared with TRBD2. V lost 3 bases to trimming and J lost 4 bases; unmatched junction nucleotides: 4. Germline V CDR1 and CDR2: LGHNA, YNFKEQ. There are 15 residues in the CDR3. Written as DNA, the CDR3 is TGTGCCAGCAGCCAGACTAGCGGACCTTACAATGAGCAGTTCTTC. This sequence encodes CASSQTSGPYNEQFF.

This chain links TRBV6-5 with TRBJ2-2; D gene uncertain. This CDR3 is built from 13 residues. Trimming cost V 2 bases and J 2 bases, with 3 bases left between them. Germline CDR1 reads MNHEY; CDR2 reads SVGAGI. CDR3 nucleotides: TGTGCCAGCAGTTACCTTAACACCGGGGAGCTGTTTTTT. Protein product: CASSYLNTGELFF.

This chain links TRBV19 with TRBJ2-7, with D perhaps matching TRBD1 or TRBD2 (5 bases each). CDR3 length equals 13 residues. Trimming shortened V by 5 bases and J by 4 bases, and 12 bases separated the two germline ends. CDR1 is LNHDA and CDR2 is SQIVND in the germline V gene (reference sequence). This CDR3 reads CASSGAGEYEQYF. The CDR3 nucleotides read TGTGCCAGTAGTGGGGCTGGGGAGTACGAGCAGTACTTC. Complete variable domain (other parts from reference TRBV19 and TRBJ2-7): DGGITQSPKYLFRKEGQNVTLSCEQNLNHDAMYWYRQDPGQGLRLIYYSQIVNDFQKGDIAEGYSVSREKKESFPLTVTSAQKNPTAFYLCASSGAGEYEQYFGPGTRLTVT.

This clone has a handful of counts. The CDR3 DNA is TGTGCCAGTAGCCCACCAGACAGGGGTTTAGGACAGCCCCAGCATTTT. Amino acid sequence: CASSPPDRGLGQPQHF. This sequence joins TRBV19 and TRBJ1-5; TRBD1 matches 8 bases. The CDR3 loop spans 16 amino acids. V gave up 6 bases and J gave up 7 bases; unmatched junction bases: 14. Germline CDR1 is LNHDA and CDR2 is SQIVND (reference sequence). The complete variable domain, with remaining parts taken from reference TRBV19 and TRBJ1-5, reads DGGITQSPKYLFRKEGQNVTLSCEQNLNHDAMYWYRQDPGQGLRLIYYSQIVNDFQKGDIAEGYSVSREKKESFPLTVTSAQKNPTAFYLCASSPPDRGLGQPQHFGDGTRLSIL.

The rearrangement links TRBV10-3 to TRBJ1-4; D gene unclear. Germline-derived CDR1 and CDR2 are ENHRY and SYGVKD. This CDR3 is 14 amino acids long. Deletions cut 10 bases from V and 5 bases from J, with 17 bases between. The CDR3 loop is CATLDPYGNEKLFF. CDR3 DNA: TGTGCCACCCTGGACCCCTACGGGAATGAAAAACTGTTTTTT.

This sequence joins TRBV30 and TRBJ2-7; D gene ambiguous. CDR3 length: 12 amino acids. Looked up from germline, CDR1 is GTSNPN and CDR2 is SVGIG (reference sequence). The V gene lost 3 bases and the J gene lost 2 bases, with 8 bases spanning the gap. This chain's CDR3 is CAWSPNTYEQYF. The CDR3 DNA sequence: TGTGCCTGGAGCCCTAACACCTACGAGCAGTACTTC.

The chain has TRBV5-6 and TRBJ2-7; D not certain. Germline V CDR1 and CDR2: SGHDT, YYEEEE. The V end lost 0 bases, the J end lost 3 bases, and 7 bases lay between the germline ends. The CDR3 is 13 residues long. CDR3 in amino acids: CASSLGGVYEQYF. The CDR3 DNA reads as TGTGCCAGCAGCTTGGGCGGAGTCTACGAGCAGTACTTC.

V gene TRBV5-4 combines with J gene TRBJ2-7; D possibly corresponds to TRBD1 (6 bases). Germline V gene sequence: CDR1 SGHNT, CDR2 YYREEE (reference sequence). The CDR3 loop spans 14 amino acids. Trimming shortened V by 0 bases and J by 1 base, and 8 bases separated the two germline ends. The CDR3 loop reads CASSLGDRSYEQYF. The CDR3 DNA reads as TGTGCCAGCAGCTTGGGAGACAGGTCCTACGAGCAGTACTTC.

The chain uses TRBV27 and TRBJ2-3, with 9 bases that match TRBD1. Germline CDR1 is MNHEY and CDR2 is SMNVEV (reference sequence). With 5 bases clipped from V and 6 bases from J, the junction kept 3 bases outside the gene matches. There are 13 residues in the CDR3. The CDR3 bases are TGTGCCAGCAGTGCAGACAGGGGGGATACGCAGTATTTT. Protein: CASSADRGDTQYF.

The chain is built from TRBV13 and TRBJ1-2; 11 bases are shared with TRBD1. The CDR3 loop spans 16 amino acids. Looked up from germline, CDR1 is PRHDT and CDR2 is FYEKMQ (reference sequence). Losses at the gene ends were 3 bases for V and 0 bases for J; bases not matched to a gene: 3. CDR3 region: CASSFGQGAPNYGYTF. CDR3 in DNA: TGTGCCAGCAGCTTCGGACAGGGGGCCCCTAACTATGGCTACACCTTC.

Remarks on this clone: Different DNA sequences within this sample yield the same CDR3. This chain links TRBV4-1 with TRBJ1-1; D call uncertain. Germline CDR1 reads MGHRA; CDR2 reads YSYEKL. Trimming shortened V by 1 base and J by 1 base, and 7 bases separated the two germline ends. The CDR3 is 14 amino acids. The CDR3 is CASSQVGPNTEAFF. CDR3 sequence (DNA): TGCGCCAGCAGCCAAGTTGGCCCGAACACTGAAGCTTTCTTT.

V usage is TRBV13 and J usage is TRBJ2-1; D is perhaps TRBD2 (7 bases). CDR1 is PRHDT, CDR2 FYEKMQ, per germline (reference sequence). Trimming took off 1 base at V and 2 bases at J, with 12 bases between the two ends. The CDR3 totals 16 residues. This chain's CDR3 is CASSLVAGATYNEQFF. The CDR3 region has the DNA TGTGCCAGCAGCTTAGTTGCGGGGGCTACCTACAATGAGCAGTTCTTC.

This chain joins TRBV5-1 and TRBJ2-1, with 7 bases lining up with TRBD2. The CDR3 extends over 13 amino acids. Germline-derived CDR1 and CDR2 are SGHRS and YFSETQ. J was trimmed by 8 bases and V by 4 bases; bases with no gene match: 6. The CDR3 is CASSISGVDEQFF. Here the CDR3 DNA reads TGCGCCAGCAGCATCAGCGGGGTCGATGAGCAGTTCTTC. The variable domain in full, with the rest retrieved from reference TRBV5-1 and TRBJ2-1, is KAGVTQTPRYLIKTRGQQVTLSCSPISGHRSVSWYQQTPGQGLQFLFEYFSETQRNKGNFPGRFSGRQFSNSRSEMNVSTLELGDSALYLCASSISGVDEQFFGPGTRLTVL.

The J gene is TRBJ1-2, the V gene TRBV29-1; maybe TRBD1 (6 bases). Germline values: CDR1 SQVTM, CDR2 ANQGSEA. The V end lost 2 bases, the J end lost 2 bases, and 9 bases lay between the germline ends. This CDR3 contains 13 residues. CDR3 coding DNA: TGCAGCGTTGAATGGACAGCCAACTATGGCTACACCTTC. As protein: CSVEWTANYGYTF.

V is TRBV6-4 and J is TRBJ2-1; 9 nucleotides agree with TRBD1. Germline CDR1 MRHNA, CDR2 SNTAGT. With V trimmed by 2 bases and J by 9 bases, 8 bases remained unmatched. The CDR3 runs 15 residues. The CDR3 spells CASSDTGQGYFEQFF. DNA for the CDR3: TGTGCCAGCAGTGACACTGGACAGGGGTATTTTGAGCAGTTCTTC.

This chain links TRBV7-9 with TRBJ2-5; D is tentatively TRBD1 or TRBD2 (5 bases each). CDR1 SEHNR and CDR2 FQNEAQ come from the germline V gene (reference sequence). This CDR3 comprises 15 residues. The V end was cut by 1 base, the J end by 5 bases, with 14 bases between. The CDR3, as DNA: TGTGCCAGCAGCTTAGTCTCGGGACCTCCCGAGACCCAGTACTTC. It yields the protein CASSLVSGPPETQYF.

The CDR3 nucleotides read TGTGCCAGCAGCAAAGGGGCAGTCCCCCAGCCCCAGCATTTT. It is translated as CASSKGAVPQPQHF. The chain recombines TRBV21-1 with TRBJ1-5; the tabulated D call, TRBD1, remains unverified against the DNA. TRBV21-1 is a pseudogene locus. The CDR3 runs 14 residues.

The V gene is TRBV11-2, the J gene TRBJ2-7; D not resolved. Trimming removed 1 base at V and 5 bases at J, with 9 bases between. The CDR3 is made up of 13 amino acids. In germline, CDR1 is SGHAT, CDR2 FQNNGV. The CDR3 spells CASSLASFHEQYF. The CDR3, as DNA: TGTGCCAGCAGCTTAGCGTCCTTCCACGAGCAGTACTTC. Variable domain in full (rest from reference TRBV11-2 and TRBJ2-7): EAGVAQSPRYKIIEKRQSVAFWCNPISGHATLYWYQQILGQGPKLLIQFQNNGVVDDSQLPKDRFSAERLKGVDSTLKIQPAKLEDSAVYLCASSLASFHEQYFGPGTRLTVT.

The gene calls are TRBV4-2 and TRBJ2-7; TRBD1 matches at 7 bases. The CDR3 runs 14 residues. CDR1 is LGHNA, CDR2 YNFKEQ, per germline. V shed 2 bases and J 2 bases; nucleotides not matched to a gene: 3. CDR3 protein: CASSQLGTAYEQYF. CDR3 coding DNA: TGTGCCAGCAGCCAACTAGGGACAGCCTACGAGCAGTACTTC.

The chain couples TRBV11-2 to TRBJ2-5, with D possibly TRBD2 on 6 matching bases. The V gene's germline CDR1 is SGHAT and CDR2 FQNNGV. The V end lost 1 base, the J end lost 3 bases, and 6 bases lay between the germline ends. There are 13 residues in the CDR3. CDR3 region: CASSLGGEETQYF. The CDR3 bases are TGTGCCAGCAGCTTAGGGGGGGAAGAGACCCAGTACTTC.

This sequence joins TRBV6-5 and TRBJ1-6; D remains ambiguous. The CDR3 is 13 residues long. Trimming shortened V by 2 bases and J by 8 bases, and 7 bases separated the two germline ends. Germline V gives CDR1 MNHEY, CDR2 SVGAGI. CDR3 sequence reads: CASSYGSYSPLHF. CDR3 bases: TGTGCCAGCAGTTACGGGTCCTATTCACCCCTCCACTTT.

The J gene is TRBJ2-1, the V gene TRBV7-3; 7 positions match TRBD1. The CDR3 has 13 amino acids. V shed 5 bases, J shed 9 bases, and the junction held 7 bases outside the gene matches. Germline values: CDR1 SGHTA, CDR2 FQGTGA. CDR3: CASSPGQGVEQFF. The CDR3 region has the DNA TGTGCCAGCAGCCCGGGGCAGGGGGTTGAGCAGTTCTTC. The full variable domain, rest sourced from reference TRBV7-3 and TRBJ2-1, is GAGVSQTPSNKVTEKGKYVELRCDPISGHTALYWYRQSLGQGPEFLIYFQGTGAADDSGLPNDRFFAVRPEGSVSTLKIQRTERGDSAVYLCASSPGQGVEQFFGPGTRLTVL.

This chain joins TRBV6-5 and TRBJ1-2; 9 bases agree with TRBD1. The germline CDR1 and CDR2 sequences are MNHEY and SVGAGI. This CDR3 has 14 amino acids. The V gene end was trimmed by 6 bases and the J gene end by 4 bases; junction bases not matched to a gene: 6. CDR3 sequence (DNA): TGTGCCAGCAGACATAAGACAGGGGGCTATGGCTACACCTTC. Its translation is CASRHKTGGYGYTF.

As to this clone: Distinct nucleotide sequences in the sample also encode this CDR3. The gene calls are TRBV29-1 and TRBJ2-2; D may match TRBD1 or TRBD2 (5 bases each). Germline V gene sequence: CDR1 SQVTM, CDR2 ANQGSEA. Trimming pared 0 bases from V and 0 bases from J, leaving 5 bases between. This CDR3 comprises 14 residues. Written as DNA, the CDR3 is TGCAGCGTTGAAGAGGGGGCGAACACCGGGGAGCTGTTTTTT. Its protein is CSVEEGANTGELFF.

The chain couples TRBV27 to TRBJ1-1; D possibly corresponds to TRBD1 (6 bases). Germline CDR1 reads MNHEY; CDR2 reads SMNVEV (reference sequence). V dropped 3 bases and J dropped 5 bases, with 19 bases sitting between them. The CDR3 consists of 16 residues. CDR3 DNA: TGTGCCAGCAGTTTTCCCAAACAGGGAGGGCGGACTGAAGCTTTCTTT. The encoded protein is CASSFPKQGGRTEAFF.

Only a few counts were recorded for this clone. The chain is built from TRBV27 and TRBJ1-4, with 10 bases identical to TRBD1. With 3 bases clipped from V and 6 bases from J, the junction kept 7 bases outside the gene matches. This CDR3 region has 16 residues. From germline, CDR1 is MNHEY and CDR2 SMNVEV (reference sequence). The DNA for the CDR3 is TGTGCCAGCAGTTTGGGAATCGGGACAGGGGATGAAAAACTGTTTTTT. Protein: CASSLGIGTGDEKLFF.

This sequence joins TRBV7-3 and TRBJ2-3; tentatively, D is TRBD2 (5 bases). Trimming took off 5 bases at V and 0 bases at J, with 12 bases between the two ends. The CDR3 length is 15 residues. The germline V gene encodes CDR1 SGHTA and CDR2 FQGTGA. The CDR3 sequence is CASSTGLASTDTQYF. For the CDR3, the DNA is TGTGCCAGCAGCACTGGACTGGCTAGCACAGATACGCAGTATTTT.

The V and J genes are TRBV30 and TRBJ2-1; D is ambiguous. Trimming shortened V by 3 bases and J by 4 bases, and 4 bases separated the two germline ends. There are 11 residues in the CDR3. Germline V gene sequence: CDR1 GTSNPN, CDR2 SVGIG (reference sequence). The CDR3 is CAWRRYNEQFF. CDR3 nucleotide sequence: TGTGCCTGGAGGCGGTACAATGAGCAGTTCTTC.